Below, one T cell receptor (beta chain) is given with its context. This sample stems from a study of blood T cell repertoires in COVID-19. Overall study: The United States, Italy and Spain supplied acute and convalescent COVID-19 samples.

Per the study methods: Reference gene primer amplification in the assay estimated nucleated cell counts. TCRdb's table, derived via immunoSEQ multiplex PCR, lists solely in-frame clones and lacks some. That table furnishes V, J and clone size, whereas the DNA furnished D and trimming. The sample shows 200,000 to 250,000 clones, about four fifths of them seen only once. Per germline, CDR1 MGHRA and CDR2 YSYEKL. V shed 3 bases, J shed 2 bases, and the junction held 7 bases outside the gene matches. The CDR3 runs 17 residues. The sequenced sample was peripheral blood. V gene TRBV4-1 combines with J gene TRBJ2-6, with 7 bases identical to TRBD2. This TCR was sampled from a man aged 30 to 39 who had recovered from COVID-19. The CDR3 nucleotides read TGCGCCAGCAGCCATCCCACGGGGGGTACTGGGGCCAACGTCCTGACTTTC. The encoded protein is CASSHPTGGTGANVLTF.